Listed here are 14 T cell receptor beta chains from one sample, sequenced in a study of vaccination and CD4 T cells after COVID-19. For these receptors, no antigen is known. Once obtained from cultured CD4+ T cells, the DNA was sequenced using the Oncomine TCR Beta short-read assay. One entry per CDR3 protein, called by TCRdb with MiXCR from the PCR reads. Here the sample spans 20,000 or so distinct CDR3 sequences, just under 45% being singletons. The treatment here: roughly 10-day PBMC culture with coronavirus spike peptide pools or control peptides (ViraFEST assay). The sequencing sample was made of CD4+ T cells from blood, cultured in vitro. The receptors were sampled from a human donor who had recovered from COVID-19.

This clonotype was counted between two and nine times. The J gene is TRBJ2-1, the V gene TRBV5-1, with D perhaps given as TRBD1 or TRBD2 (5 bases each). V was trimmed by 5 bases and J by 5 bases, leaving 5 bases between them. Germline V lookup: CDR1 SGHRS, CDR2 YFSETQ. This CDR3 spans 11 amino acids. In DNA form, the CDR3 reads TGCGCCAGCAGGGGGGACAATGAGCAGTTCTTC. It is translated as CASRGDNEQFF.

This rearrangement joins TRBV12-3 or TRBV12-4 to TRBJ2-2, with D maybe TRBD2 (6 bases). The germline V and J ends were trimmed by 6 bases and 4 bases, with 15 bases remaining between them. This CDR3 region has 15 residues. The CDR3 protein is CASRPTSIFTGELFF. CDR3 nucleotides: TGTGCCAGCAGACCAACTAGCATTTTCACCGGGGAGCTGTTTTTT.

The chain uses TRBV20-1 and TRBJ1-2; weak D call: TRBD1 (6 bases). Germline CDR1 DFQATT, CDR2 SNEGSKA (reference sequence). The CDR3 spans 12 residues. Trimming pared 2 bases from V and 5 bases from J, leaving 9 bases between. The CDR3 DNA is TGCAGTGCTAGAAACAGGGAATATGGCTACACCTTC. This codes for CSARNREYGYTF.

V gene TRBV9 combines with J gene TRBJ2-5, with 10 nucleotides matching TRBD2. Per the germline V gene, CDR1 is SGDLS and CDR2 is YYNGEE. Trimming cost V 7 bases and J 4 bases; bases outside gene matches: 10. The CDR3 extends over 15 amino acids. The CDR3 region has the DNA TGTGCCAGCGCGAAGAGCGGGAGGGCTTTAGAGACCCAGTACTTC. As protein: CASAKSGRALETQYF.

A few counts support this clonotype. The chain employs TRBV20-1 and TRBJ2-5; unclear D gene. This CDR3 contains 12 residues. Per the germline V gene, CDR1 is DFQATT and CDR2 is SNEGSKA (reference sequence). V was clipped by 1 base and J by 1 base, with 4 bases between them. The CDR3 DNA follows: TGCAGTGCTAGAGTTGTCCAAGAGACCCAGTACTTC. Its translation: CSARVVQETQYF.

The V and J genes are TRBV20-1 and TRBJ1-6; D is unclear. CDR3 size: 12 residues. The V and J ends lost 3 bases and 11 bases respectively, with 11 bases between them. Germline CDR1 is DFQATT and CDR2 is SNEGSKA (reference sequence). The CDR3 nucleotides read TGCAGTGCTAGGTCGGGTGACGCACCCCTCCACTTT. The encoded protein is CSARSGDAPLHF.

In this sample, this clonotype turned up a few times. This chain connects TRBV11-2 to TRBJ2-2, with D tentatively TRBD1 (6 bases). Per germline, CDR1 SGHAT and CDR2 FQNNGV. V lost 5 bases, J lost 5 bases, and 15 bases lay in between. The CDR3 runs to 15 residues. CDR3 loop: CASSPPGARTGELFF. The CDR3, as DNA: TGTGCCAGCAGCCCCCCAGGGGCGCGGACCGGGGAGCTGTTTTTT.

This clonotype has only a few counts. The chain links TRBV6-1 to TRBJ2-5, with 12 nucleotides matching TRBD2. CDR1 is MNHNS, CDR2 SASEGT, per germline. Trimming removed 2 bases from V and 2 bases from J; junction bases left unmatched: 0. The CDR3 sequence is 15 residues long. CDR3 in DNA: TGTGCCAGCAGTGAACTAGCGGGGGGGCAAGAGACCCAGTACTTC. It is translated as CASSELAGGQETQYF.

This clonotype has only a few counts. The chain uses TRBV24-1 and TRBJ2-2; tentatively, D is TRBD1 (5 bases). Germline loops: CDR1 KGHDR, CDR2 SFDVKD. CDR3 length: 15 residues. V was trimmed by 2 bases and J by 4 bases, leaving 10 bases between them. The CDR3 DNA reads TGTGCCACCAGTGATTGGGGCTCCTCCACCGGGGAGCTGTTTTTT. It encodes CATSDWGSSTGELFF.

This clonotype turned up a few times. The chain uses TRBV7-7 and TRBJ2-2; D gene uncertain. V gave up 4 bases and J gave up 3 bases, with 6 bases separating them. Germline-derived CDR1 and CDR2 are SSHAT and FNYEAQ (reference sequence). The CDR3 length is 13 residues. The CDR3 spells CASSSQYTGELFF. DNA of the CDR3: TGTGCCAGCAGCTCCCAATACACCGGGGAGCTGTTTTTT.

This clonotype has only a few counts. DNA for the CDR3: TGCAGTGCTAGATTGTCGTCTGGGACCCAAGGCTACACCTTC. Translating it yields CSARLSSGTQGYTF. The chain couples TRBV20-1 to TRBJ1-2, with D possibly being TRBD1 (5 bases). Germline V gives CDR1 DFQATT, CDR2 SNEGSKA (reference sequence). Trimming took off 2 bases at V and 8 bases at J, with 18 bases between the two ends. The CDR3 contains 14 residues.

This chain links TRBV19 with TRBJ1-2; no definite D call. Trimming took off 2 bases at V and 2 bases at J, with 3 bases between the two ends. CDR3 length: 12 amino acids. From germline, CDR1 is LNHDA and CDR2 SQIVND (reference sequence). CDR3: CASSISNYGYTF. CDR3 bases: TGTGCCAGTAGTATATCCAACTATGGCTACACCTTC. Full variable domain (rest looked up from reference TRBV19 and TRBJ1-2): DGGITQSPKYLFRKEGQNVTLSCEQNLNHDAMYWYRQDPGQGLRLIYYSQIVNDFQKGDIAEGYSVSREKKESFPLTVTSAQKNPTAFYLCASSISNYGYTFGSGTRLTVV.

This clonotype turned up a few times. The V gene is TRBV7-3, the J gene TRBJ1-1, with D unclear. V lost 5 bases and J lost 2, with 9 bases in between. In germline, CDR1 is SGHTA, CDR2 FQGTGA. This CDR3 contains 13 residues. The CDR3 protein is CASSVSSNTEAFF. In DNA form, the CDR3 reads TGTGCCAGCAGCGTAAGTAGTAACACTGAAGCTTTCTTT. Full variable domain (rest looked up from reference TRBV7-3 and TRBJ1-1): GAGVSQTPSNKVTEKGKYVELRCDPISGHTALYWYRQSLGQGPEFLIYFQGTGAADDSGLPNDRFFAVRPEGSVSTLKIQRTERGDSAVYLCASSVSSNTEAFFGQGTRLTVV.

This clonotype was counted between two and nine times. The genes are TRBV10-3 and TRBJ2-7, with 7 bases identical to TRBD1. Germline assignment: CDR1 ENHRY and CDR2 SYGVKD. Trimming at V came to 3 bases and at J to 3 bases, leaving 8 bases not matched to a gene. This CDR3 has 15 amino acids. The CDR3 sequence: CAISETRQGLYEQYF. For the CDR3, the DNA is TGTGCCATCAGTGAAACCCGACAGGGCCTCTACGAGCAGTACTTC.